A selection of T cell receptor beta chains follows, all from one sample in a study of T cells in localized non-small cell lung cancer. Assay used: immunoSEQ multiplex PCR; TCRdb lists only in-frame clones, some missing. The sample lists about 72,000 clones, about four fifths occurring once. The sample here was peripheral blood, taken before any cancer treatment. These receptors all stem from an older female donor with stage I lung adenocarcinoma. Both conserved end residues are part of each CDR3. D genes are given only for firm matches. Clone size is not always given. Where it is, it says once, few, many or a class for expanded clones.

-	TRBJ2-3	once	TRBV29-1	TGCAGCGTTGAAGATCCGGCGTCCCGCACAGATACGCAGTATTTT	CSVEDPASRTDTQYF
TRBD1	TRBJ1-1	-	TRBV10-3	TGTGCCACTCATACTAAGGACAGGGGGCTCACTGAAGCTTTCTTT	CATHTKDRGLTEAFF
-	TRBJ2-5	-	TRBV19	TGTGCCAGTAGCGAGGGCGGGGTCCCGGGTTTGGAGACCCAGTACTTC	CASSEGGVPGLETQYF
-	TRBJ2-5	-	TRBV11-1	TGTGCCAGCAGCTTATTCTGGAAAGAGACCCAGTACTTC	CASSLFWKETQYF
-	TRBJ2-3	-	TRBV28	TGTGCCAGCAGTTGGCCGGGGGCCGATACGCAGTATTTT	CASSWPGADTQYF
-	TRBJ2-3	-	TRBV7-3	TGTGCCAGCAGCTCCTTCGGGAGCACAGATACGCAGTATTTT	CASSSFGSTDTQYF
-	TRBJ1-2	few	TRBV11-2	TGTGCCAGCAGCTTATTATCGACGGGGGCCTATGGCTACACCTTC	CASSLLSTGAYGYTF
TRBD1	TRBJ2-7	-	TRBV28	TGTGCCAGCCGTACAGGGGGTAGGGTTTGGCACGAGCAGTACTTC	CASRTGGRVWHEQYF
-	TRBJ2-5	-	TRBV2	TGTGCCAGCAGTGCCCCGAACCTCCAAGAGACCCAGTACTTC	CASSAPNLQETQYF
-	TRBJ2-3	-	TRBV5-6	TGTGCCAGCAGCTTGGGGTGGCAGAGCACAGATACGCAGTATTTT	CASSLGWQSTDTQYF
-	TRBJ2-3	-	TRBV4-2	TGTGCCAGCAGCCAAGTGGGGGGCCCCGATAGCACAGATACGCAGTATTTT	CASSQVGGPDSTDTQYF
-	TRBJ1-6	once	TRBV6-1	TGTGCCACCGCGGCCCTACCCAATAATTCACCCCTCCACTTT	CATAALPNNSPLHF
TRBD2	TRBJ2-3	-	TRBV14	TGTGCCAGCAGCCGAGGGTGGCCTAGCGGCCGATCTGGCACAGATACGCAGTATTTT	CASSRGWPSGRSGTDTQYF
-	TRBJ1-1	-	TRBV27	TGTGCCAGCAAAACAGGGTCGATATTGAACACTGAAGCTTTCTTT	CASKTGSILNTEAFF
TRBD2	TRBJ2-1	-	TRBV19	TGTGCCAGTAATTGGGCGGGGGACTACAATGAGCAGTTCTTC	CASNWAGDYNEQFF
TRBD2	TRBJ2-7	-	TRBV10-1	TGCGCCAACACTAGCGGGGGGGCCGGGTACTTC	CANTSGGAGYF
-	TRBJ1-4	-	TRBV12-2	TGTGCAAGTCGCCTTCAGCGTCTAACTAATGAAAAACTGTTTTTT	CASRLQRLTNEKLFF
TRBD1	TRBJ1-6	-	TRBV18	TGTGCCAGCTCCCCACGGACAGGCGATAATTCACCCCTCCACTTT	CASSPRTGDNSPLHF
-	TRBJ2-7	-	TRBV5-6	TGTGCCAGCAGCTTGGGATCTACGGATTACGAGCAGTACTTC	CASSLGSTDYEQYF
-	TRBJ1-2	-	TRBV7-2	TGTGCCAGCAGCTTAGCGCGAGGGAGCTATGGCTACACCTTC	CASSLARGSYGYTF
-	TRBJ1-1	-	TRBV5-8	TGTGCCAGCAGCTTAGCTAACAAAGTGAACACTGAAGCTTTCTTT	CASSLANKVNTEAFF
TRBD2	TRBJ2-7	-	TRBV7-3	TGTGCCAGCGCCCCCCGAGCGGGGCCTCCCTACGAGCAGTACTTC	CASAPRAGPPYEQYF
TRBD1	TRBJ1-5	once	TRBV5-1	TGCGCCAGCAGCTTGGGACCAGGGGGAGGTCGTAATCAGCCCCAGCATTTT	CASSLGPGGGRNQPQHF
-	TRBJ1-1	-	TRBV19	TGTGCCTCGCTTACCCCTGGGTTCACTGAAGCTTTCTTT	CASLTPGFTEAFF
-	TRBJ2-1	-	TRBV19	TGTGCCAGTAGTATAGCTACCGGGAGTGAGCAGTTCTTC	CASSIATGSEQFF
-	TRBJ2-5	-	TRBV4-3	TGCGCCAGCAGCCCGACAGGTCAAGAGACCCAGTACTTC	CASSPTGQETQYF
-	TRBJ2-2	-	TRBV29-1	TGCAGCGTTGTAGGGGGACTCGATACCGGGGAGCTGTTTTTT	CSVVGGLDTGELFF
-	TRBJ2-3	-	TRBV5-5	TGTGCCAGCAGCTTGTTTCAGGGGCGCACAGATACGCAGTATTTT	CASSLFQGRTDTQYF
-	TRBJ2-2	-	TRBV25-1	TGTGCCAGCAGTGAAGTGGGGGGCACCGGGGAGCTGTTTTTT	CASSEVGGTGELFF
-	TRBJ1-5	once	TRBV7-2	TGTGCCAGCAGCTTGTGGAAAAATCAGCCCCAGCATTTT	CASSLWKNQPQHF
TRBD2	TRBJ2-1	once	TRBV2	TGTGCCAGCTTTAGCGGGAGGGATCTCAATGAGCAGTTCTTC	CASFSGRDLNEQFF
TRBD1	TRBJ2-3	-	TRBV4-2	TGTGCCAGCAGCCAGGGGACAGACCCTAGCACAGATACGCAGTATTTT	CASSQGTDPSTDTQYF
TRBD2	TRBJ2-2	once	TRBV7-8	TGTGCCAGCAGCTCACTAGCGGGAGGTAACACCGGGGAGCTGTTTTTT	CASSSLAGGNTGELFF
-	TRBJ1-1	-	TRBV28	TGTGCCAGCAGCCCGACGGGGGCGCTTAACACTGAAGCTTTCTTT	CASSPTGALNTEAFF
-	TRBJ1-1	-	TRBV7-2	TGTGCCAGCAGCTCCCTGGAGGGCACTGAAGCTTTCTTT	CASSSLEGTEAFF
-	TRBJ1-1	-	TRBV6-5	TGTGCCAGCAGTTACGTCGTGGGGGAAGCTTTCTTT	CASSYVVGEAFF
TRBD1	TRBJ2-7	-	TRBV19	TGTGCCAGTGGACAGGGAGCGGCCTACGAGCAGTACTTC	CASGQGAAYEQYF
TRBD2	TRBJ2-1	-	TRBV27	TGTGCCAGCAGTTTATTCTCCATAGCGGGAGATGTCAACAATGAGCAGTTCTTC	CASSLFSIAGDVNNEQFF
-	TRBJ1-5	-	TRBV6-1	TGTGCCAGCCGTCGATTAAGCCAGCCCCAGCATTTT	CASRRLSQPQHF
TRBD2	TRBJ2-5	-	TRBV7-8	TGTGCCAGCAGCTTAGGGTACGCTAGCGGGAGAAGTCTAAGTCGCCAAGAGACCCAGTACTTC	CASSLGYASGRSLSRQETQYF
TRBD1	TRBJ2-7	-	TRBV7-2	TGTGCCAGCAGCTTAGAGGGACAGGGCCCCTACGAGCAGTACTTC	CASSLEGQGPYEQYF
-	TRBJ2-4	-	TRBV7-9	TGTGCCAGCAGCTTAGTGCTAGGGAGAGCCAAAAACATTCAGTACTTC	CASSLVLGRAKNIQYF
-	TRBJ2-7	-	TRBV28	TGTGCCAGCAGTCCCGTTTATCTCCATTCCTACGAGCAGTACTTC	CASSPVYLHSYEQYF
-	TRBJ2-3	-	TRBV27	TGTGCCAGCAGTCCCGGCGGCCGCAGAACAGATACGCAGTATTTT	CASSPGGRRTDTQYF
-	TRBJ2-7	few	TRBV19	TGTGCCAGTAGTACGACACAATCCTACGAGCAGTACTTC	CASSTTQSYEQYF
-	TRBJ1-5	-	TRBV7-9	TGTGCCAGCAGCTTAGCGCCGACGAGTGGGAATCAGCCCCAGCATTTT	CASSLAPTSGNQPQHF
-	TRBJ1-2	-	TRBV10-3	TGTGCCATCAATACCATTTACCATGGCTACACCTTC	CAINTIYHGYTF
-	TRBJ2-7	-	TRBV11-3	TGTGCCAGCAGCCCCACTTCGGTCTCCGAGCAGTACTTC	CASSPTSVSEQYF
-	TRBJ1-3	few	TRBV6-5	TGTGCCAGCAGCCGGTCTCAGGGAGGCCTATATTTT	CASSRSQGGLYF
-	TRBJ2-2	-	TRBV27	TGTGCCAGCAATTGGTACAGTGGGGCCGGGGAGCTGTTTTTT	CASNWYSGAGELFF
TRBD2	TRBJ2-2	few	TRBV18	TGTGCCAGCTCACCACGGGGGCTAGCGGGAACCGCGAACACCGGGGAGCTGTTTTTT	CASSPRGLAGTANTGELFF
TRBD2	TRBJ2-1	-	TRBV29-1	TGCAGCGTTACTAGCGGGGGGGCCAGGCCCTACAATGAGCAGTTCTTC	CSVTSGGARPYNEQFF
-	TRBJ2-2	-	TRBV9	TGTGCCAGCAGCGCCCCTAGGCAGGTCGGGACCGGGGAGCTGTTTTTT	CASSAPRQVGTGELFF
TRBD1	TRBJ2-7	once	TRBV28	TGTGCCAGCAGGAGTACAGGGGGCTTGGGTTACGAGCAGTACTTC	CASRSTGGLGYEQYF
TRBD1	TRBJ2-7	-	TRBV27	TGTGCCAGCAGTTTATCGGCCGGGACAGGGCACTACGAGCAGTACTTC	CASSLSAGTGHYEQYF